The 18 T cell receptor beta chains listed next were all sequenced from one sample in a study of memory CD4+ T cells and cytomegalovirus serostatus. TCRdb's table, derived via immunoSEQ multiplex PCR, lists solely in-frame clones and lacks some. The table includes approximately 74,000 clones, roughly 76% detected once. The sort gate was single viable CD3+CD4+CD8-CD45RO+ cells for memory CD4+ T cells. Source material: memory CD4+ T cells from blood. Receptors were obtained from an adult in good health and CMV-seropositive.

This rearrangement joins TRBV27 to TRBJ1-4, with unresolved D. The V gene lost 3 bases and the J gene lost 0 bases, with 5 bases spanning the gap. This CDR3 region has 14 residues. The germline V gene encodes CDR1 MNHEY and CDR2 SMNVEV (reference sequence). Here the CDR3 reads CASSFGTTNEKLFF. CDR3 in DNA: TGTGCCAGCAGTTTTGGGACAACTAATGAAAAACTGTTTTTT.

This chain connects TRBV30 to TRBJ2-5, with 7 bases identical to TRBD2. CDR3 length: 13 amino acids. Trimming took 3 bases from V and 3 from J; bases not matched to a gene: 4. Germline lookup yields CDR1 GTSNPN and CDR2 SVGIG (reference sequence). DNA of the CDR3: TGTGCCTGGAGAGGACTAGGGGAAGAGACCCAGTACTTC. Protein: CAWRGLGEETQYF. The full variable domain, its missing parts supplied by reference TRBV30 and TRBJ2-5, is SQTIHQWPATLVQPVGSPLSLECTVEGTSNPNLYWYRQAAGRGLQLLFYSVGIGQISSEVPQNLSASRPQDRQFILSSKKLLLSDSGFYLCAWRGLGEETQYFGPGTRLLVL.

The rearrangement links TRBV6-1 to TRBJ2-7; 8 bases are a match to TRBD1. The CDR3 is 16 amino acids. The ends lost 1 base at V and 0 bases at J; junction bases unmatched: 5. CDR1 is MNHNS, CDR2 SASEGT, per germline. CDR3 sequence: CASSEVIGQGSYEQYF. CDR3 coding DNA: TGTGCCAGCAGTGAAGTGATAGGACAGGGCTCCTACGAGCAGTACTTC.

The J gene is TRBJ2-3, the V gene TRBV19, with 7 nucleotides matching TRBD1. Losses at the gene ends were 4 bases for V and 4 bases for J; bases not matched to a gene: 8. The V gene's germline CDR1 is LNHDA and CDR2 SQIVND (reference sequence). The CDR3 runs 15 residues. The CDR3, as DNA: TGTGCCAGTAGTAGGGACAGCCTGAACGCAGATACGCAGTATTTT. The encoded protein is CASSRDSLNADTQYF.

The chain joins TRBV19 to TRBJ2-1; TRBD1 or TRBD2 may be the D gene (5 bases each). V gave up 3 bases and J gave up 2 bases, with 14 bases separating them. Germline V gene data show CDR1 as LNHDA and CDR2 as SQIVND (reference sequence). This CDR3 region has 16 residues. The CDR3 DNA reads as TGTGCCAGTAGTATCGCTTTCGGGGCCCCCTACAATGAGCAGTTCTTC. Encoded protein: CASSIAFGAPYNEQFF.

The rearrangement links TRBV28 to TRBJ2-3; 8 bases fit TRBD2. Trimming took 6 bases from V and 4 from J; bases not matched to a gene: 9. Germline V gene sequence: CDR1 MDHEN, CDR2 SYDVKM. The CDR3 is 15 residues long. CDR3 sequence: CASSPGGGRADTQYF. CDR3 coding DNA: TGTGCCAGCAGCCCCGGGGGGGGGCGGGCAGATACGCAGTATTTT.

This clone occurred once. This chain links TRBV5-1 with TRBJ2-1, with 8 positions matching TRBD1. Germline assignment: CDR1 SGHRS and CDR2 YFSETQ. J was trimmed by 6 bases and V by 0 bases; bases with no gene match: 5. The CDR3 is made up of 15 amino acids. In DNA, the CDR3 is TGCGCCAGCAGCTTGGCGGGGACAGGAGGCAATGAGCAGTTCTTC. Protein: CASSLAGTGGNEQFF.

The rearrangement uses TRBV25-1 and TRBJ2-2, with 9 bases matching TRBD1. Trimming took 4 bases from V and 6 from J; bases not matched to a gene: 12. The CDR3 runs 17 residues. The germline V gene encodes CDR1 MGHDK and CDR2 SYGVNS. The CDR3 is CASSGRRTGEVPGELFF. The CDR3, as DNA: TGTGCCAGCAGTGGTCGCAGGACAGGGGAAGTTCCCGGGGAGCTGTTTTTT.

This chain uses TRBV11-3 with TRBJ1-2, with D possibly TRBD1 on 5 matching bases. Trimming removed 3 bases at V and 6 bases at J, with 14 bases between. Germline-derived CDR1 and CDR2 are SGHNT and YENEEA. This CDR3 has 14 amino acids. This chain's CDR3 is CASSFVGRVNGYTF. The CDR3 DNA reads as TGTGCCAGCAGCTTTGTGGGGCGCGTAAATGGCTACACCTTC.

V gene TRBV7-9 combines with J gene TRBJ2-5; D unclear. The germline CDR1 and CDR2 sequences are SEHNR and FQNEAQ (reference sequence). The CDR3 runs to 15 residues. Trimming left V 1 base short and J 7 bases short, with 16 bases between. For the CDR3, the DNA is TGTGCCAGCAGCTTAGGGACCGCCGTGGGCCGGACCCAGTACTTC. Translated, it gives CASSLGTAVGRTQYF.

CDR3 region: CASSLTGVGSRRYEQYF. The CDR3 DNA sequence: TGCGCCAGCAGTCTGACAGGGGTCGGCAGTCGGCGCTACGAGCAGTACTTC. V is TRBV10-2 and J is TRBJ2-7; 8 bases map to TRBD1. Germline V gene data show CDR1 as WSHSY and CDR2 as SAAADI. With 5 bases clipped from V and 3 bases from J, the junction kept 15 bases outside the gene matches. CDR3 size: 17 residues.

The chain joins TRBV5-1 to TRBJ2-7; 7 nucleotides agree with TRBD2. J lost 0 bases, V lost 1 base, and 13 bases had no gene match. This CDR3 comprises 18 residues. CDR1 and CDR2 (germline): SGHRS, YFSETQ. DNA for the CDR3: TGCGCCAGCAGCTTGTATAGTTCTAGCGGCTTGAGCTCCTACGAGCAGTACTTC. Translation gives CASSLYSSSGLSSYEQYF. The variable domain in full, with the rest retrieved from reference TRBV5-1 and TRBJ2-7, is KAGVTQTPRYLIKTRGQQVTLSCSPISGHRSVSWYQQTPGQGLQFLFEYFSETQRNKGNFPGRFSGRQFSNSRSEMNVSTLELGDSALYLCASSLYSSSGLSSYEQYFGPGTRLTVT.

The chain is built from TRBV25-1 and TRBJ2-1; D is ambiguous. Germline V gene data show CDR1 as MGHDK and CDR2 as SYGVNS. Trimming shortened V by 2 bases and J by 0 bases, and 11 bases separated the two germline ends. The CDR3 loop spans 16 amino acids. The CDR3 is CASSEPGDFSYNEQFF. DNA for the CDR3: TGTGCCAGCAGTGAACCAGGAGACTTCTCCTACAATGAGCAGTTCTTC.

J is TRBJ1-5 and V is TRBV23-1; 7 bases match TRBD1. TRBV23-1 is noted as an ORF with a role that remains uncertain. J gave up 7 bases and V 10 bases, and 10 bases lay outside the gene matches. The CDR3 has 13 amino acids. Written as DNA, the CDR3 is TGCGCCAAGAAAGGGGCAGGGGGGCAGCCCCAGCATTTT. Protein: CAKKGAGGQPQHF.

V usage is TRBV5-1 and J usage is TRBJ1-4, with TRBD1 as a possible D gene (6 bases). The CDR3 covers 16 residues. Germline assignment: CDR1 SGHRS and CDR2 YFSETQ. Trimming cost V 0 bases and J 6 bases, with 15 bases left between them. The CDR3 sequence is CASSLGGGAGYEKLFF. The CDR3 bases are TGCGCCAGCAGCTTGGGCGGGGGCGCAGGGTATGAAAAACTGTTTTTT.

The chain recombines TRBV4-3 with TRBJ2-7, with 11 bases fitting TRBD2. The CDR3 is 15 residues long. The J segment lost 5 bases and the V segment lost 2 bases, leaving 5 bases of the junction unmatched. The germline gives CDR1 LGHNA, CDR2 YSLEER. CDR3 coding DNA: TGCGCCAGCAGCCAACTAGCGGGAGGAATCCACGAGCAGTACTTC. Translation gives CASSQLAGGIHEQYF.

V usage is TRBV28 and J usage is TRBJ2-2; maybe TRBD1 (5 bases). The CDR3 totals 14 residues. Germline V gene sequence: CDR1 MDHEN, CDR2 SYDVKM. Deletions cut 10 bases from V and 7 bases from J, with 19 bases between. The DNA for the CDR3 is TGTGCCACCCGTCCGGGCAGGGTGAACGGGGAGCTGTTTTTT. As protein: CATRPGRVNGELFF. The full variable domain, completed using reference TRBV28 and TRBJ2-2, is DVKVTQSSRYLVKRTGEKVFLECVQDMDHENMFWYRQDPGLGLRLIYFSYDVKMKEKGDIPEGYSVSREKKERFSLILESASTNQTSMYLCATRPGRVNGELFFGEGSRLTVL.

This clone has ten or more counts. The chain joins TRBV7-2 to TRBJ2-7; no clear D. Germline-derived CDR1 and CDR2 are SGHTA and FQGNSA. Trimming stripped 8 bases from V and 0 bases from J, with 14 bases between. The CDR3 extends over 14 amino acids. The CDR3 DNA reads TGTGCCAGCTCCTTAGGGTATGGCTCCTACGAGCAGTACTTC. Translated, it gives CASSLGYGSYEQYF.